The 13 T cell receptor beta chains in this list originate from one sample, sequenced in a study of T-cell memory formation after mild COVID-19. One entry per CDR3 protein results from TCRdb running MiXCR on the 5' RACE reads. The sample lists 550,000 to 700,000 distinct CDR3 sequences; 15% to 20% were seen once. The sample taken for sequencing was PBMCs or a T cell subset sorted from them (not recorded which). The receptors were sampled from an adult woman who had mild COVID-19 (a few samples of this study predate the infection). Cell type and time point are not known.

This clonotype was counted only a few times. The rearrangement links TRBV7-2 to TRBJ1-1; no clear D. The germline V and J ends were trimmed by 5 bases and 5 bases, with 15 bases remaining between them. There are 14 residues in the CDR3. Germline CDR1 is SGHTA and CDR2 is FQGNSA. CDR3 nucleotide sequence: TGTGCCAGCAGCCCCGCATGGGGTCGGACTGAAGCTTTCTTT. It codes for CASSPAWGRTEAFF.

This chain links TRBV2 with TRBJ1-1; D perhaps matches TRBD1 (5 bases). Germline V lookup: CDR1 SNHLY, CDR2 FYNNEI. V lost 4 bases to trimming and J lost 2 bases, with 11 bases between them. The CDR3 totals 14 residues. The CDR3 loop reads CASSGGRRNTEAFF. CDR3 coding DNA: TGTGCCAGCAGTGGGGGACGGAGAAACACTGAAGCTTTCTTT.

This clonotype has only a few counts. J is TRBJ2-3 and V is TRBV20-1; the D gene could be TRBD1 or TRBD2 (5 bases each). V gave up 1 base and J gave up 3 bases, with 17 bases separating them. There are 16 residues in the CDR3. CDR1 DFQATT and CDR2 SNEGSKA come from the germline V gene (reference sequence). This CDR3 is CSARGGMMGVTDTQYF. The CDR3 coding sequence is TGCAGTGCTAGAGGAGGGATGATGGGGGTAACAGATACGCAGTATTTT.

This clonotype appeared once. V and J are TRBV7-6 and TRBJ2-1; the D gene is possibly TRBD2 (6 bases). Germline CDR1 is SGHVS and CDR2 is FNYEAQ. CDR3 length: 15 residues. The V end lost 7 bases, the J end lost 3 bases, and 16 bases lay between the germline ends. The CDR3 loop is CASILAPSYYNEQFF. CDR3 nucleotide sequence: TGTGCCAGCATTCTAGCGCCGAGCTACTACAATGAGCAGTTCTTC.

This sequence joins TRBV20-1 and TRBJ2-7, with TRBD1 matching 9 bases. This CDR3 contains 14 residues. V lost 6 bases to trimming and J lost 2 bases; unmatched junction nucleotides: 8. Germline V CDR1 and CDR2: DFQATT, SNEGSKA (reference sequence). The CDR3 spells CSAHRDREPYEQYF. CDR3 coding DNA: TGCAGTGCGCACCGGGACAGGGAGCCCTACGAGCAGTACTTC.

This clonotype has more than one count but fewer than ten. The V gene is TRBV9, the J gene TRBJ2-3; perhaps TRBD1 as D (6 bases). From germline, CDR1 is SGDLS and CDR2 YYNGEE. The CDR3 loop spans 16 amino acids. Trimming removed 0 bases at V and 1 base at J, with 12 bases between. CDR3 bases: TGTGCCAGCAGCGTAGCTGGGGGCCGGGGCACAGATACGCAGTATTTT. Translated, it gives CASSVAGGRGTDTQYF. The whole variable domain, remainder taken from reference TRBV9 and TRBJ2-3, is DSGVTQTPKHLITATGQRVTLRCSPRSGDLSVYWYQQSLDQGLQFLIQYYNGEERAKGNILERFSAQQFPDLHSELNLSSLELGDSALYFCASSVAGGRGTDTQYFGPGTRLTVL.

This clonotype showed up just a few times. The chain carries TRBV7-2 and TRBJ1-1, with D possibly being TRBD1 (6 bases). Trimming stripped 3 bases from V and 2 bases from J, with 13 bases between. CDR3 size: 15 residues. Germline V CDR1 and CDR2: SGHTA, FQGNSA. As DNA, the CDR3 is TGTGCCAGCAGCTTCTCCGGGACACCCAACACTGAAGCTTTCTTT. Translated, it gives CASSFSGTPNTEAFF.

The table lists this clonotype with a few counts. V and J are TRBV7-9 and TRBJ1-1; possibly TRBD1 for D (6 bases). The length of the CDR3 is 13 residues. V gave up 3 bases and J gave up 6 bases, with 11 bases separating them. CDR1 is SEHNR, CDR2 FQNEAQ, per germline (reference sequence). CDR3 residues: CASSLEGVSEAFF. The CDR3 DNA is TGTGCCAGCAGCTTGGAGGGGGTCTCTGAAGCTTTCTTT.

The rearrangement uses TRBV20-1 and TRBJ2-5, with a weak D call TRBD2 (5 bases). From germline, CDR1 is DFQATT and CDR2 SNEGSKA (reference sequence). V shed 6 bases and J shed 1 base, with 15 bases lying between them. This CDR3 has 14 amino acids. CDR3: CSAPSLGLQETQYF. The DNA for the CDR3 is TGCAGTGCCCCGTCTCTCGGACTCCAAGAGACCCAGTACTTC.

The chain links TRBV3-1 to TRBJ2-5; TRBD1 matches 7 bases. CDR1 LGHDT and CDR2 YNNKEL come from the germline V gene (reference sequence). V was clipped by 1 base and J by 6 bases; unmatched bases: 8. The CDR3 length is 15 residues. The CDR3 sequence: CASSQVGQHKKTQYF. The DNA for the CDR3 is TGTGCCAGCAGCCAAGTGGGACAGCACAAGAAGACCCAGTACTTC.

In this sample, this clonotype turned up many times. The rearrangement links TRBV7-9 to TRBJ2-3, with D perhaps being TRBD1 or TRBD2 (6 bases each). CDR1 and CDR2 from the germline V gene are SEHNR and FQNEAQ (reference sequence). Between the trimmed V and J ends, which lost 3 bases and 1 base, there was a span of 11 bases. The CDR3 totals 15 residues. The CDR3 spells CASSFGGIGTDTQYF. CDR3 nucleotides: TGTGCCAGCAGCTTCGGGGGCATCGGCACAGATACGCAGTATTTT.

The chain recombines TRBV9 with TRBJ2-3, with 7 bases lining up with TRBD2. The CDR3 contains 15 residues. V lost 0 bases and J lost 2; bases outside the gene matches: 3. Looked up from germline, CDR1 is SGDLS and CDR2 is YYNGEE. CDR3 amino acids: CASSVGGTTTDTQYF. DNA of the CDR3: TGTGCCAGCAGCGTAGGAGGGACTACCACAGATACGCAGTATTTT.

The chain has TRBV6-5 and TRBJ1-2, with D maybe TRBD1 (5 bases). The CDR3 sequence is 14 residues long. V dropped 6 bases and J dropped 5 bases, with 16 bases sitting between them. Germline CDR1 MNHEY, CDR2 SVGAGI. The CDR3, as DNA: TGTGCCAGCAGGTACGCCGGGACGAAATATGGCTACACCTTC. The encoded protein is CASRYAGTKYGYTF.